Listed below are T cell receptor beta chains from one sample, sequenced in a study of cytotoxic CD8 clonotypes in ibrutinib-treated CLL. Only in-frame clones appear in the TCRdb table, and some are missing; sequencing was by immunoSEQ multiplex PCR. The sample contains approximately 170,000 clones, roughly 84% of which appear only once. The source material was PBMCs, sampled at disease progression, from a patient treated with ibrutinib. Receptors originate from a human donor with chronic lymphocytic leukemia. Each CDR3 is given with its conserved first and last residue. Fields, in order: clone size, D gene, V gene, J gene, CDR3 protein, CDR3 DNA. A D gene is named only where the DNA matches it firmly. Not all rows give a size; the values are once, few, many and, for expanded clones, a class.

few,-,TRBV4-3,TRBJ2-2,CASSQDQGGRELFF,TGCGCCAGCAGCCAAGATCAGGGAGGCCGGGAGCTGTTTTTT
-,-,TRBV5-1,TRBJ1-1,CASSLAQNTEAFF,TGCGCCAGCAGCTTGGCACAGAACACTGAAGCTTTCTTT
-,-,TRBV10-3,TRBJ1-5,CATSGTGNQPQHF,TGTGCCACATCAGGTACGGGAAATCAGCCCCAGCATTTT
-,TRBD1,TRBV11-3,TRBJ2-4,CASSSGQGATKNIQYF,TGTGCCAGCAGCTCGGGACAGGGGGCCACCAAAAACATTCAGTACTTC
once,-,TRBV14,TRBJ2-7,CASSLTWYEQYF,TGTGCCAGCAGCCTAACTTGGTACGAGCAGTACTTC
-,TRBD1,TRBV4-1,TRBJ2-7,CASSQIGTGGSYEQYF,TGCGCCAGCAGCCAAATTGGGACAGGGGGCTCCTACGAGCAGTACTTC
-,-,TRBV28,TRBJ1-5,CATQGVYSNQPQHF,TGTGCCACACAAGGGGTCTATAGCAATCAGCCCCAGCATTTT
few,-,TRBV2,TRBJ1-2,CASSALGGPNYGYTF,TGTGCCAGCAGTGCATTAGGCGGGCCTAACTATGGCTACACCTTC
-,TRBD2,TRBV29-1,TRBJ2-1,CSVGPGLAGNNEQFF,TGCAGCGTTGGACCGGGACTAGCGGGAAACAATGAGCAGTTCTTC
-,-,TRBV18,TRBJ1-5,CASSSPGQPQHF,TGTGCCAGCTCATCCCCTGGTCAGCCCCAGCATTTT
-,TRBD1,TRBV7-2,TRBJ1-1,CASSFTGGAVNTEAFF,TGTGCCAGCAGCTTCACAGGGGGCGCCGTGAACACTGAAGCTTTCTTT
-,-,TRBV7-8,TRBJ1-2,CASSSIAGRTNYGYTF,TGTGCCAGCAGCTCCATTGCCGGACGGACCAACTATGGCTACACCTTC
once,-,TRBV5-1,TRBJ2-1,CASSLELPRNEQFF,TGCGCCAGCAGCTTGGAACTCCCAAGGAATGAGCAGTTCTTC
-,-,TRBV29-1,TRBJ1-3,CSVDGGRGAGNTIYF,TGCAGCGTTGATGGCGGTAGAGGGGCTGGAAACACCATATATTTT
-,-,TRBV21-1,TRBJ1-2,CASSKAGEYYGYTF,TGTGCCAGCAGCAAAGCAGGGGAATACTATGGCTACACCTTC
-,TRBD2,TRBV4-1,TRBJ2-5,CASSPPTSTGSGTQYF,TGCGCCAGCAGCCCCCCGACTAGCACGGGAAGCGGGACCCAGTACTTC
-,-,TRBV4-1,TRBJ2-3,CASSQALLGVGDTQYF,TGCGCCAGCAGCCAAGCCTTACTAGGAGTGGGGGATACGCAGTATTTT
-,-,TRBV27,TRBJ2-3,CASRRTGLVQTDTQYF,TGTGCCAGCAGGAGAACAGGGTTGGTACAGACAGATACGCAGTATTTT
once,-,TRBV5-1,TRBJ1-1,CASSLEAGSYPEAFF,TGCGCCAGCAGCTTGGAGGCAGGGTCCTACCCTGAAGCTTTCTTT